These 23 T cell receptor beta chains were all obtained from the same sample, sequenced in a study of CXCR3-negative and CXCR3-positive naive CD8 T cells. The authors made the TRB cDNA libraries by 5' RACE using UMI labels. TCRdb reprocessed the 5' RACE reads and stores each CDR3 protein as one record, lacking DNA. The sample has about 48,000 distinct CDR3 sequences, and its top ten clones hold about 15%. Material: memory CD8+ T cells from blood. The receptors stem from a human donor in good health. Some clones in this sample may be carry-over from other donors' samples.

The chain employs TRBV4-3 and TRBJ2-1; the TCRdb call, TRBD1, lacks DNA for checking. Germline V gene lookup returns CDR1 LGHNA and CDR2 YSLEER. This CDR3 contains 17 residues. The CDR3 protein is CASSQEGTGVSANEQFF.

J is TRBJ2-7 and V is TRBV29-1. The CDR3 loop spans 15 amino acids. Germline loops: CDR1 SQVTM, CDR2 ANQGSEA. The CDR3 reads CSFSGWTENSYEQYF.

The chain couples TRBV7-3 to TRBJ2-3; TCRdb's D gene call, TRBD2, goes unchecked for lack of DNA. CDR3 length equals 15 residues. Germline V gene data show CDR1 as SGHTA and CDR2 as FQGTGA. The CDR3 region is CASSFTSGDADTQYF. The full variable domain, completed using reference TRBV7-3 and TRBJ2-3, is GAGVSQTPSNKVTEKGKYVELRCDPISGHTALYWYRQSLGQGPEFLIYFQGTGAADDSGLPNDRFFAVRPEGSVSTLKIQRTERGDSAVYLCASSFTSGDADTQYFGPGTRLTVL.

The chain carries TRBV19 and TRBJ2-7; the D gene TCRdb calls, TRBD1, cannot be checked with no DNA. This CDR3 comprises 14 residues. Germline V gene sequence: CDR1 LNHDA, CDR2 SQIVND (reference sequence). The CDR3 sequence: CASSGTGQTYEQYF.

The chain links TRBV6-2 or TRBV6-3 to TRBJ2-7; absent DNA, TCRdb's TRBD1 call cannot be checked. The length of the CDR3 is 13 residues. Germline values: CDR1 MNHEY, CDR2 SVGEGT. The CDR3 sequence is CASIGQGSDEQYF.

The V call is TRBV12-3 or TRBV12-4, the J call TRBJ1-6; the TRBD1 assignment by TCRdb is unverifiable without DNA. The CDR3 totals 17 residues. CDR3 in amino acids: CASTQDPTTGHNSPLHF.

Here the CDR3 reads CSVDLLWEGQGAEAFF. This sequence joins TRBV29-1 and TRBJ1-1; TCRdb picks TRBD1, but there is no DNA to check that call. The CDR3 has 16 residues. Germline loops: CDR1 SQVTM, CDR2 ANQGSEA.

The chain has TRBV4-1 and TRBJ2-2; TCRdb proposes TRBD1, but this gene call is untestable without DNA. Germline V gene sequence: CDR1 MGHRA, CDR2 YSYEKL. The CDR3 loop spans 16 amino acids. The CDR3 loop reads CASSHPKSQASGELFF.

The J gene is TRBJ2-7, the V gene TRBV28; without DNA, the TCRdb call of TRBD1 cannot be checked. CDR1 and CDR2 (germline): MDHEN, SYDVKM. The CDR3 contains 14 residues. CDR3 region: CASRRDTGFYEQYF.

The chain combines TRBV29-1 with TRBJ2-5; with no DNA, the TCRdb D assignment of TRBD2 cannot be verified. The CDR3 consists of 13 residues. Germline assignment: CDR1 SQVTM and CDR2 ANQGSEA. CDR3 region: CSVERANRETQYF.

The gene calls are TRBV6-2 or TRBV6-3 and TRBJ2-5; there is no DNA to check the TCRdb D call of TRBD2. The CDR3 is made up of 17 amino acids. Germline V gene sequence: CDR1 MNHEY, CDR2 SVGEGT. The CDR3 loop reads CASNSASYRATEETQYF.

V gene TRBV15 combines with J gene TRBJ2-5; TCRdb proposes TRBD2, but this gene call is untestable without DNA. Looked up from germline, CDR1 is LNHNV and CDR2 is YYDKDF (reference sequence). There are 16 residues in the CDR3. CDR3 residues: CATSTLGTSGEETQYF.

The rearrangement links TRBV12-3 or TRBV12-4 to TRBJ2-1. The CDR3 extends over 12 amino acids. Here the CDR3 reads CASSQTENEQFF.

CDR3 region: CASSQVVVLGGEKLFF. The chain couples TRBV4-1 to TRBJ1-4. Looked up from germline, CDR1 is MGHRA and CDR2 is YSYEKL. There are 16 residues in the CDR3.

The V call is TRBV20-1, the J call TRBJ2-1; TCRdb returns TRBD1, unconfirmable since there is no DNA. Germline-derived CDR1 and CDR2 are DFQATT and SNEGSKA (reference sequence). The CDR3 extends over 16 amino acids. The CDR3 is CSARDWGQAKWNEQFF.

V usage is TRBV3-1 and J usage is TRBJ2-1; TCRdb proposes TRBD2, but this gene call is untestable without DNA. CDR3 length: 16 amino acids. The germline gives CDR1 LGHDT, CDR2 YNNKEL (reference sequence). The CDR3 sequence is CASSQGLAGVWDEQFF.

V gene TRBV25-1 combines with J gene TRBJ2-3. Germline V gene data show CDR1 as MGHDK and CDR2 as SYGVNS. This CDR3 is 12 amino acids long. The CDR3 here is CASSPSADTQYF.

The chain has TRBV29-1 and TRBJ2-1; without DNA, the TCRdb call of TRBD1 cannot be checked. Germline V CDR1 and CDR2: SQVTM, ANQGSEA. The CDR3 loop spans 14 amino acids. CDR3 protein: CSVTPGGPYNEQFF.

The chain uses TRBV20-1 and TRBJ2-7; checking the TCRdb D call of TRBD1 is not possible without DNA. This CDR3 comprises 15 residues. Germline CDR1 is DFQATT and CDR2 is SNEGSKA (reference sequence). The CDR3 sequence: CSARDTTGLTYEQYF.

This clonotype is called large (0.1 to 1%) based on its frequency. The gene calls are TRBV20-1 and TRBJ2-7; the TCRdb D gene call, TRBD2, has no DNA to confirm it. Germline-derived CDR1 and CDR2 are DFQATT and SNEGSKA (reference sequence). CDR3 size: 13 residues. The CDR3 sequence is CSGTSGGGYEQYF.

The rearrangement links TRBV28 to TRBJ2-1; the D call of TRBD1 rests on TCRdb alone, since no DNA is present to check it. The CDR3 has 15 residues. CDR1 MDHEN and CDR2 SYDVKM come from the germline V gene. The chain's CDR3 is CASSLGTGGHNEQFF.

V gene TRBV29-1 combines with J gene TRBJ2-7. Germline-derived CDR1 and CDR2 are SQVTM and ANQGSEA. The CDR3 is made up of 13 amino acids. This CDR3 is CSVMTWSSYEQYF.

The chain employs TRBV7-8 and TRBJ2-5; absent DNA, TCRdb's TRBD1 call cannot be checked. Germline V CDR1 and CDR2: SGHVS, FQNEAQ. The CDR3 runs 16 residues. The CDR3 is CASSLATRTFQETQYF.